The rows below give T cell receptor beta chains drawn from one sample of a study of Graves' ophthalmopathy and Graves' hyperthyroidism. TCRdb re-derived calls from the multiplex PCR reads in MiXCR, one entry per CDR3 protein. The sample includes some 15,000 distinct CDR3 sequences, roughly 50% of them seen just once. Sequencing was carried out using peripheral blood. The receptors derive from a woman aged 30 to 39 with Graves' ophthalmopathy. The CDR3 runs from the conserved cysteine through the conserved F or W. Fields, in order: V gene, J gene, clone size, CDR3 length, D gene, CDR3 DNA, CDR3 protein. The D gene is left open where the match is weak. Part of the rows lack a size; the others show once, few, many or a class for expanded clones.

v_gene: TRBV6-6; j_gene: TRBJ2-3; abundance: .; len: 12; d_gene: .; CDR3nt: TGCGCCAGCAGTCTCCCGTCCTGGCCCCAGTATTTT; CDR3aa: CASSLPSWPQYF
v_gene: TRBV9; j_gene: TRBJ2-5; abundance: .; len: 14; d_gene: .; CDR3nt: TGTGCCAGCAGCCCCCACTCGGAGGGGTCCTCCCAGTACTTC; CDR3aa: CASSPHSEGSSQYF
v_gene: TRBV20-1; j_gene: TRBJ2-3; abundance: few; len: 14; d_gene: TRBD2; CDR3nt: TGCAGTGCAACGACTAGCGGAAACACAGATACGCAGTATTTT; CDR3aa: CSATTSGNTDTQYF
v_gene: TRBV27; j_gene: TRBJ2-6; abundance: many; len: 17; d_gene: .; CDR3nt: TGTGCCAGCAGTTTTCTTGGACGGTACTCTGGGGCCAACGTCCTGACTTTC; CDR3aa: CASSFLGRYSGANVLTF
v_gene: TRBV19; j_gene: TRBJ1-2; abundance: .; len: 15; d_gene: .; CDR3nt: TGTGCCAGTAGTACCACCTCCGAGGGTGCGTATGGCTACACCTTC; CDR3aa: CASSTTSEGAYGYTF
v_gene: TRBV5-6; j_gene: TRBJ2-3; abundance: many; len: 13; d_gene: .; CDR3nt: TGTGCCAGCAGCTTGGGCCCCTGGGATACGCAGTATTTT; CDR3aa: CASSLGPWDTQYF
v_gene: TRBV7-6; j_gene: TRBJ2-4; abundance: medium-sized; len: 13; d_gene: .; CDR3nt: TGTGCCAGCAGCCCGCTAGCGCTAAACATTCAGTACTTC; CDR3aa: CASSPLALNIQYF
v_gene: TRBV9; j_gene: TRBJ1-4; abundance: .; len: 15; d_gene: .; CDR3nt: TGTGCCAGCAGCGTAGGCACGTCAACTAATGAAAAACTGTTTTTT; CDR3aa: CASSVGTSTNEKLFF
v_gene: TRBV5-1; j_gene: TRBJ2-4; abundance: .; len: 14; d_gene: .; CDR3nt: TGCGCCAGCAGCCCTGGGGGGACCAAAAACATTCAGTACTTC; CDR3aa: CASSPGGTKNIQYF
v_gene: TRBV24-1; j_gene: TRBJ2-7; abundance: .; len: 15; d_gene: TRBD1; CDR3nt: TGTGCCACCATCCATCAGGGGGCGCGTTCGGACGAGCAGTACTTC; CDR3aa: CATIHQGARSDEQYF
v_gene: TRBV29-1; j_gene: TRBJ2-3; abundance: .; len: 13; d_gene: .; CDR3nt: TGCAGCGCCTCAGGGGTCATTGCAGATACGCAGTATTTT; CDR3aa: CSASGVIADTQYF
v_gene: TRBV25-1; j_gene: TRBJ2-7; abundance: .; len: 15; d_gene: .; CDR3nt: TGTGCCAGCAGTGAGGGAGGGACAGGAGCCTACGAGCAGTACTTC; CDR3aa: CASSEGGTGAYEQYF
v_gene: TRBV30; j_gene: TRBJ2-5; abundance: once; len: 11; d_gene: .; CDR3nt: TGTGCCTGGAGTGTGCCAGAGACACGGTACTTC; CDR3aa: CAWSVPETRYF
v_gene: TRBV6-1; j_gene: TRBJ1-5; abundance: once; len: 15; d_gene: .; CDR3nt: TGTGCCAGCAGTGAAGCGCATGGGGGGACTCAGCCCCAGCATTTT; CDR3aa: CASSEAHGGTQPQHF
v_gene: TRBV20-1; j_gene: TRBJ2-3; abundance: .; len: 13; d_gene: TRBD1; CDR3nt: TGCAGTGCTAGATCGGGACAGCCAGATACGCAGTATTTT; CDR3aa: CSARSGQPDTQYF
v_gene: TRBV6-5; j_gene: TRBJ1-6; abundance: .; len: 14; d_gene: .; CDR3nt: TGTGCCAGCAGTTATGACAAGAATAATTCACCCCTCCACTTT; CDR3aa: CASSYDKNNSPLHF
v_gene: TRBV5-5; j_gene: TRBJ2-2; abundance: .; len: 15; d_gene: .; CDR3nt: TGTGCCGGCAGCTTGAGTCCTGTGGACACCGGGGAGCTGTTTTTT; CDR3aa: CAGSLSPVDTGELFF
v_gene: TRBV20-1; j_gene: TRBJ1-4; abundance: .; len: 15; d_gene: .; CDR3nt: TGCAGCGCTAGAGGCACGACAGTAGCTAATGAAAAACTGCTTTTT; CDR3aa: CSARGTTVANEKLLF
v_gene: TRBV5-1; j_gene: TRBJ2-3; abundance: medium-sized; len: 14; d_gene: .; CDR3nt: TGCGCCAGCAGCCAACCGACAAACCCAGATACGCAGTATTTT; CDR3aa: CASSQPTNPDTQYF
v_gene: TRBV29-1; j_gene: TRBJ1-3; abundance: .; len: 11; d_gene: .; CDR3nt: TGCAGCGTTGAAGCTGGAAACACCATATATTTT; CDR3aa: CSVEAGNTIYF
v_gene: TRBV5-4; j_gene: TRBJ2-1; abundance: .; len: 13; d_gene: .; CDR3nt: TGTGCCAGCAGGGTGGTTAGTGCCAATGAGCAGTTCTTC; CDR3aa: CASRVVSANEQFF
v_gene: TRBV19; j_gene: TRBJ2-2; abundance: few; len: 14; d_gene: TRBD1; CDR3nt: TGTGCCAGTAGTGGGACAGGGGGATCCGGGGAGCTGTTTTTT; CDR3aa: CASSGTGGSGELFF
v_gene: TRBV2; j_gene: TRBJ2-3; abundance: .; len: 15; d_gene: TRBD2; CDR3nt: TGTGCCAGCAGGGTGGCGGGAGGGCCTGGAGATACGCAGTATTTT; CDR3aa: CASRVAGGPGDTQYF
v_gene: TRBV5-1; j_gene: TRBJ1-6; abundance: .; len: 14; d_gene: TRBD1; CDR3nt: TGCGCCAGCATCTTGGACAGGAACTGCTCACCCCTCCACTTT; CDR3aa: CASILDRNCSPLHF
v_gene: TRBV18; j_gene: TRBJ2-4; abundance: .; len: 17; d_gene: .; CDR3nt: TGTGCCAGCTCACCGCTGCTACGGGGAAAAGCCAAAAACATTCAGTACTTC; CDR3aa: CASSPLLRGKAKNIQYF
v_gene: TRBV2; j_gene: TRBJ2-2; abundance: once; len: 11; d_gene: .; CDR3nt: TGTGCCAGCAGTGAAACCGGGGAGCTGTTTTTT; CDR3aa: CASSETGELFF
v_gene: TRBV7-2; j_gene: TRBJ2-7; abundance: .; len: 16; d_gene: TRBD2; CDR3nt: TGTGCCAGCAGCCATCGGACTAGCGGGGGCACCTACGAGCAGTACTTC; CDR3aa: CASSHRTSGGTYEQYF
v_gene: TRBV19; j_gene: TRBJ2-6; abundance: .; len: 15; d_gene: .; CDR3nt: TGTGCCAGTAGTATAGCCAGGTCTGGGGCCAACGTCCTGACTTTC; CDR3aa: CASSIARSGANVLTF
v_gene: TRBV7-7; j_gene: TRBJ2-3; abundance: .; len: 16; d_gene: TRBD2; CDR3nt: TGTGCTAGCAGCCCGGGACTAGCGGGACGGACAGATACGCAGTATTTT; CDR3aa: CASSPGLAGRTDTQYF
v_gene: TRBV5-1; j_gene: TRBJ2-7; abundance: .; len: 15; d_gene: TRBD1; CDR3nt: TGCGCCAGCAGCTACCCCGGGACAGCCTCCTACGAGCAGTACTTC; CDR3aa: CASSYPGTASYEQYF